Below, 16 T cell receptor beta chains from the same sample are listed, as sequenced in a study of beta chain features in type 1 diabetes. Their antigens remain unidentified. Study-level points and caveats: When Type 1 diabetes patients were examined, their TCRB CDR3s proved moderately but significantly shorter in all four CD4+ subsets.

The investigators reverse transcribed all of the isolated RNA, so they sequenced expressed TCRB transcripts. Produced via immunoSEQ multiplex PCR; TCRdb's table is partial and in-frame only. The sample lists approximately 270,000 clones, approximately 15% seen once, with 0.017% in the top ten. The sample comprised naive CD4+ T cells from blood. The receptor source for this set is a man in his thirties or forties with type 1 diabetes.

CDR3 protein: CASSFGLGWGQGANVLTF. In nucleotides, the CDR3 is TGCGCCAGCAGCTTCGGGTTGGGCTGGGGGCAAGGGGCCAACGTCCTGACTTTC. The chain couples TRBV5-1 to TRBJ2-6; D may be TRBD1 (6 bases). The CDR3 sequence is 18 residues long. Trimming shortened V by 2 bases and J by 4 bases, and 19 bases separated the two germline ends. Germline V gene data show CDR1 as SGHRS and CDR2 as YFSETQ.

About this clone itself: Other DNA sequences within the sample encode an identical CDR3. The chain recombines TRBV11-2 with TRBJ2-1; D gene unclear. Trimming pared 3 bases from V and 4 bases from J, leaving 7 bases between. Germline V gene data show CDR1 as SGHAT and CDR2 as FQNNGV. The CDR3 consists of 13 residues. CDR3 coding DNA: TGTGCCAGCAGCTTGGCCAGATACAATGAGCAGTTCTTC. Translating it yields CASSLARYNEQFF.

This clone was counted between two and nine times. The chain employs TRBV28 and TRBJ2-5; maybe TRBD2 (5 bases). The CDR3 runs 13 residues. V lost 6 bases and J lost 3, with 11 bases in between. Germline V gene sequence: CDR1 MDHEN, CDR2 SYDVKM. The CDR3 bases are TGTGCCAGCAGCCGGGAATTGGAAGAGACCCAGTACTTC. Translation: CASSRELEETQYF.

V and J are TRBV30 and TRBJ1-2; D is undetermined. Germline V gene data show CDR1 as GTSNPN and CDR2 as SVGIG (reference sequence). The CDR3 contains 13 residues. Trimming left V 0 bases short and J 2 bases short, with 7 bases between. This CDR3 reads CAWSVPGNYGYTF. The DNA of the CDR3 is TGTGCCTGGAGTGTCCCGGGGAACTATGGCTACACCTTC.

This clone was counted a few times. This chain connects TRBV5-1 to TRBJ2-7, with D possibly being TRBD2 (5 bases). CDR3 length: 16 residues. Trimming stripped 3 bases from V and 1 base from J, with 17 bases between. In germline, CDR1 is SGHRS, CDR2 YFSETQ. CDR3 nucleotides: TGCGCCAGCAGCTCCCTCGACGGAGGCGAATCCTACGAGCAGTACTTC. This gives the protein CASSSLDGGESYEQYF.

V usage is TRBV7-9 and J usage is TRBJ1-1; tentatively, D is TRBD1 (5 bases). Germline assignment: CDR1 SEHNR and CDR2 FQNEAQ (reference sequence). The CDR3 spans 12 residues. V was shortened by 5 bases and J by 7 bases, with 11 bases between the two germline ends. CDR3 coding DNA: TGTGCCAGCAGCCTACAGGACCTTGAAGCTTTCTTT. It specifies CASSLQDLEAFF. Together with reference TRBV7-9 and TRBJ1-1, the CDR3 gives the full variable domain: DTGVSQNPRHKITKRGQNVTFRCDPISEHNRLYWYRQTLGQGPEFLTYFQNEAQLEKSRLLSDRFSAERPKGSFSTLEIQRTEQGDSAMYLCASSLQDLEAFFGQGTRLTVV.

The rearrangement uses TRBV18 and TRBJ2-5, with D possibly being TRBD2 (6 bases). Trimming cost V 1 base and J 1 base, with 19 bases left between them. The length of the CDR3 is 18 residues. Germline V lookup: CDR1 KGHSH, CDR2 LQKENI. The CDR3 nucleotides are TGTGCCAGCTCACCACAGCCGGCGGGGCAGATAGTCCAAGAGACCCAGTACTTC. Protein: CASSPQPAGQIVQETQYF.

The chain is built from TRBV6-5 and TRBJ2-5; 8 bases match TRBD2. CDR1 and CDR2 from the germline V gene are MNHEY and SVGAGI. The trim removed 5 bases at V and 3 bases at J, leaving 5 bases unmatched. The length of the CDR3 is 14 residues. Here the CDR3 DNA reads TGTGCCAGCAGTCTTCCGGGACTAGAAGAGACCCAGTACTTC. Amino acids: CASSLPGLEETQYF.

The chain recombines TRBV6-6 with TRBJ2-5; TRBD2 agrees at 11 bases. CDR3 length equals 13 residues. The V and J ends lost 6 bases and 3 bases, in that order; junction bases with no gene match: 0. Germline lookup yields CDR1 MNHNY and CDR2 SVGAGI (reference sequence). CDR3 sequence reads: CASRGLAEETQYF. CDR3 nucleotides: TGTGCCAGCAGGGGACTAGCGGAAGAGACCCAGTACTTC.

The genes are TRBV7-9 and TRBJ2-5; 7 positions agree with TRBD2. The germline V gene encodes CDR1 SEHNR and CDR2 FQNEAQ (reference sequence). This CDR3 has 13 amino acids. V lost 3 bases and J lost 5; bases outside the gene matches: 3. CDR3 loop: CASSFAGVETQYF. The CDR3 DNA is TGTGCCAGCAGCTTCGCGGGAGTTGAGACCCAGTACTTC.

This clone was counted only a few times. The genes are TRBV7-6 and TRBJ2-5, with 9 bases identical to TRBD1. In germline, CDR1 is SGHVS, CDR2 FNYEAQ. The ends lost 5 bases at V and 5 bases at J; junction bases unmatched: 6. The CDR3 sequence is 14 residues long. This CDR3 reads CASSVGQGGETQYF. The CDR3 DNA reads as TGTGCCAGCAGCGTGGGACAGGGAGGGGAGACCCAGTACTTC. The whole variable domain, filled in from reference TRBV7-6 and TRBJ2-5, reads GAGVSQSPRYKVTKRGQDVALRCDPISGHVSLYWYRQALGQGPEFLTYFNYEAQQDKSGLPNDRFSAERPEGSISTLTIQRTEQRDSAMYRCASSVGQGGETQYFGPGTRLLVL.

This clone was seen only a few times. Other DNA sequences in the sample encode the same CDR3. This sequence joins TRBV28 and TRBJ2-5; TRBD1 might be the D (7 bases). CDR3 length: 13 residues. The V end lost 4 bases, the J end lost 5 bases, and 11 bases lay between the germline ends. From germline, CDR1 is MDHEN and CDR2 SYDVKM. In DNA, the CDR3 is TGTGCCAGCAGTTCGACAGGGAGGGAGACCCAGTACTTC. Its protein is CASSSTGRETQYF.

The chain recombines TRBV11-2 with TRBJ2-3, with 11 bases identical to TRBD2. Trimming took 5 bases from V and 3 from J; bases not matched to a gene: 4. The CDR3 consists of 15 residues. Germline CDR1 SGHAT, CDR2 FQNNGV. CDR3 nucleotide sequence: TGTGCCAGCAGCAAGTGGACTAGCGGGACAGATACGCAGTATTTT. It specifies CASSKWTSGTDTQYF.

The table lists this clone with a few counts. The chain is built from TRBV30 and TRBJ1-2, with D perhaps matching TRBD1 (5 bases). The CDR3 is 12 residues long. Trimming took 2 bases from V and 5 from J, leaving 9 bases between them. Germline CDR1 and CDR2: GTSNPN and SVGIG (reference sequence). CDR3 protein: CAWSSGGYGYTF. CDR3 in DNA: TGTGCCTGGAGTTCGGGGGGATATGGCTACACCTTC.

This chain connects TRBV5-1 to TRBJ2-7; TRBD1 matches 8 bases. The CDR3 contains 14 residues. Looked up from germline, CDR1 is SGHRS and CDR2 is YFSETQ. With 4 bases clipped from V and 4 bases from J, the junction kept 7 bases outside the gene matches. CDR3 DNA: TGCGCCAGCAGCGGACGAACAGGGGGGTACGAGCAGTACTTC. This gives the protein CASSGRTGGYEQYF.

A few counts support this clone. The chain couples TRBV6-6 to TRBJ1-1; D remains ambiguous. The germline CDR1 and CDR2 sequences are MNHNY and SVGAGI (reference sequence). Trimming removed 0 bases at V and 1 base at J, with 12 bases between. The CDR3 is made up of 16 amino acids. CDR3 coding DNA: TGTGCCAGCAGTTACTCCGTCGGAGTATGGAACACTGAAGCTTTCTTT. Its translation is CASSYSVGVWNTEAFF.